The clone carrying this T cell receptor beta chain was counted many times. Its antigen is unidentified. The method was immunoSEQ multiplex PCR; TCRdb's version includes in-frame clones alone and lacks a portion of them. This table holds 1 million to 1.2 million clones, approximately 80% found once. The sample originates from a study of shared clonotypes between healthy human individuals. Broader study findings: Naive CD4 clonotypes were shared across a few donors at about 5.2%.

V lost 0 bases, J lost 1 base, and 9 bases lay in between. Per germline, CDR1 KGHSH and CDR2 LQKENI. This CDR3 comprises 15 residues. The sequence was collected from a man aged 18 to 35 in good health. Some clones in this sample may be carry-over from other donors' samples. The V call is TRBV18, the J call TRBJ1-1, with D unresolved. Sequencing was done on a sample of memory CD4+ T cells from PBMCs. Subset here: CD45RA-negative fraction. The chain's CDR3 is CASSPPSPANTEAFF. The CDR3 DNA follows: TGTGCCAGCTCACCACCGTCTCCGGCGAACACTGAAGCTTTCTTT.